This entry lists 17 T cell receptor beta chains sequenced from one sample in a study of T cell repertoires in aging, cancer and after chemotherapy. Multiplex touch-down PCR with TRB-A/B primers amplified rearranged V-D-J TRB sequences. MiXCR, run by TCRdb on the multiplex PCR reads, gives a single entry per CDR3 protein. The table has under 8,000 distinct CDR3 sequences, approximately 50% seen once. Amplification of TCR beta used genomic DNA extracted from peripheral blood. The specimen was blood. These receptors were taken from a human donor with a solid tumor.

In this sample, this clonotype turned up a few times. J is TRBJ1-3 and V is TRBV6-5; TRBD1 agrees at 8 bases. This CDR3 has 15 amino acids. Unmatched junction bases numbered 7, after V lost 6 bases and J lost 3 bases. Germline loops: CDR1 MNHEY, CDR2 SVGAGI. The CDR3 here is CASSSSDRVGNTIYF. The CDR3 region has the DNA TGTGCCAGCAGCTCCTCGGACAGGGTTGGAAACACCATATATTTT.

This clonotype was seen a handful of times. CDR3 nucleotides: TGTGCCAGCAGTTTTTGGGGGCTCAGCTGGGATTCACCCCTCCACTTT. This sequence encodes CASSFWGLSWDSPLHF. J is TRBJ1-6 and V is TRBV28, with a possible D match to TRBD1 (6 bases). V dropped 3 bases and J dropped 8 bases, with 17 bases sitting between them. Germline-derived CDR1 and CDR2 are MDHEN and SYDVKM. The CDR3 is made up of 16 amino acids.

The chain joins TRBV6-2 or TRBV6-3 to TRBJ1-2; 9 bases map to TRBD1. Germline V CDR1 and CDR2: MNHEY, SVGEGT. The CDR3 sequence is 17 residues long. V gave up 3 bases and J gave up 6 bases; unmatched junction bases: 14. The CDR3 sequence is CASSYWGPDRGGNGYTF. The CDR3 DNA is TGTGCCAGCAGTTATTGGGGACCGGACAGGGGAGGAAATGGCTACACCTTC.

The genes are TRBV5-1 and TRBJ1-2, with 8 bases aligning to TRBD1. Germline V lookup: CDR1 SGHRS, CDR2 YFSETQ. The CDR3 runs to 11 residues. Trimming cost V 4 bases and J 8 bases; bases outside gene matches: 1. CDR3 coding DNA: TGCGCCAGCAGCACAGGGGGAGGCTACACCTTC. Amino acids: CASSTGGGYTF.

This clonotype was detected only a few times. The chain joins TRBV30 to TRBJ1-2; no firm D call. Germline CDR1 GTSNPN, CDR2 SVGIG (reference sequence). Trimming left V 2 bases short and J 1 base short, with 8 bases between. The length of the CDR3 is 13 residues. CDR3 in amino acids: CAWSMRDNYGYTF. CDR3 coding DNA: TGTGCCTGGAGTATGAGGGATAACTATGGCTACACCTTC.

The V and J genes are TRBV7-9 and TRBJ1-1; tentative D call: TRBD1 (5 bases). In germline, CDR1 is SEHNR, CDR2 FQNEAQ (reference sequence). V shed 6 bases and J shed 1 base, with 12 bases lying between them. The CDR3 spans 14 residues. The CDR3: CASRAGTPNTEAFF. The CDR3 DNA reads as TGTGCCAGCAGAGCCGGGACGCCGAACACTGAAGCTTTCTTT.

The CDR3 region is CASSLTAGTGDHEQYF. The DNA of the CDR3 is TGTGCCAGCAGTTTAACCGCCGGGACAGGGGACCACGAGCAGTACTTC. The chain recombines TRBV28 with TRBJ2-7; 10 nucleotides align to TRBD1. This CDR3 has 16 residues. Germline V gene lookup returns CDR1 MDHEN and CDR2 SYDVKM. J was trimmed by 5 bases and V by 2 bases; bases with no gene match: 9.

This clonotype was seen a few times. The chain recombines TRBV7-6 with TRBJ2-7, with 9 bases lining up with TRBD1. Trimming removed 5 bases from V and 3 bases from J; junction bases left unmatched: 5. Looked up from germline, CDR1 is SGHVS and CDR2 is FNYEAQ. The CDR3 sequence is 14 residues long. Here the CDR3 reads CASSPDRGFYEQYF. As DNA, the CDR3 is TGTGCCAGCAGCCCGGACAGGGGTTTCTACGAGCAGTACTTC.

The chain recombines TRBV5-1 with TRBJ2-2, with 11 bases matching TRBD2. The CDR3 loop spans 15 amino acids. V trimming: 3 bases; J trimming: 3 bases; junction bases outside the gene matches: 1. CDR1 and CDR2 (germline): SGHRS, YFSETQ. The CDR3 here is CASSWGLADTGELFF. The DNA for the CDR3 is TGCGCCAGCAGCTGGGGACTAGCGGACACCGGGGAGCTGTTTTTT.

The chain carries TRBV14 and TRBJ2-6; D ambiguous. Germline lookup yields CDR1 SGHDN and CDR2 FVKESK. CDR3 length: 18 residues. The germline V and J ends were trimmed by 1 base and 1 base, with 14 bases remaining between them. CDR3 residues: CASSQVPGFLSGANVLTF. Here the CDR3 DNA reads TGTGCCAGCAGCCAAGTACCCGGGTTCTTGTCTGGGGCCAACGTCCTGACTTTC. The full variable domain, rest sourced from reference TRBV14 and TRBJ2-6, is EAGVTQFPSHSVIEKGQTVTLRCDPISGHDNLYWYRRVMGKEIKFLLHFVKESKQDESGMPNNRFLAERTGGTYSTLKVQPAELEDSGVYFCASSQVPGFLSGANVLTFGAGSRLTVL.

This chain's CDR3 is CASSLGQGAVGELFF. The CDR3 DNA follows: TGTGCCAGCAGCCTCGGACAGGGGGCGGTCGGGGAGCTGTTTTTT. J is TRBJ2-2 and V is TRBV21-1; TRBD1, the D gene given by the table, was not confirmed from the DNA. TRBV21-1 is shown as a pseudogene. This CDR3 is built from 15 residues.

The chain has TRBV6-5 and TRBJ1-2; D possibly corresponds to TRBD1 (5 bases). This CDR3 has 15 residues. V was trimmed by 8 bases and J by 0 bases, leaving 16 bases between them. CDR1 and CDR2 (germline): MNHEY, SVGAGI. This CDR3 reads CASARVGGPNYGYTF. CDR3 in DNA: TGTGCCAGCGCCAGGGTCGGGGGACCTAACTATGGCTACACCTTC.

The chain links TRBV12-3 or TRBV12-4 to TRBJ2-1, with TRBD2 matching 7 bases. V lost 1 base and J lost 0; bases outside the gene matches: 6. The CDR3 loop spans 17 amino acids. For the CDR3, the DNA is TGTGCCAGCAGTTTAGGTTCGGGAGGAGGCTCCTACAATGAGCAGTTCTTC. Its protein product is CASSLGSGGGSYNEQFF.

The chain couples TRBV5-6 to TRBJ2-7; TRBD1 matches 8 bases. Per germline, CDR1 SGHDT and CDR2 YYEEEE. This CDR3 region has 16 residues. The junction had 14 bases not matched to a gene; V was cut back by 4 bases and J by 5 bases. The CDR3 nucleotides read TGTGCCAGCAGCGGCACGGGACAGGCGGTCGAGGACGAGCAGTACTTC. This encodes CASSGTGQAVEDEQYF.

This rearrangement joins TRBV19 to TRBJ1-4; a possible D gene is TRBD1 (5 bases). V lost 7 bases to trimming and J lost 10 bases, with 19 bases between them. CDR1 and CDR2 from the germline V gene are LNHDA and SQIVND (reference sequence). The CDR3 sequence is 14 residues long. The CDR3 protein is CASNSLGGEGKLFF. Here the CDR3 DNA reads TGTGCCAGTAATTCTTTGGGGGGTGAAGGAAAACTGTTTTTT.

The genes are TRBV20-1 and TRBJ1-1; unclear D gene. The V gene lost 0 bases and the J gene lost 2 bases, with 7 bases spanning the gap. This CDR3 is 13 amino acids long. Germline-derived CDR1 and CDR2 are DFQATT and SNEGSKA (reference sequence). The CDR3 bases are TGCAGTGCTAGAGACCGGAGAAACACTGAAGCTTTCTTT. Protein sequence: CSARDRRNTEAFF.

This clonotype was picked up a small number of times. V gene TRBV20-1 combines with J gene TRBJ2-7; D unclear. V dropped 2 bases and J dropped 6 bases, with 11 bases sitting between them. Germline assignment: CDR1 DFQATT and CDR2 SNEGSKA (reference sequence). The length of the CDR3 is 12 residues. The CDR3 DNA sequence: TGCAGTGCTAGACTACGAACTTCCGAGCAGTACTTC. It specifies CSARLRTSEQYF.